The subject of this entry is one TCR beta chain. This sample is drawn from a study of blood T cell repertoires in COVID-19. Study at large: The United States, Italy and Spain supplied acute and convalescent COVID-19 samples.

Authors' data handling: The authors estimated nucleated cell counts from reference gene primer amplification. Data came from immunoSEQ multiplex PCR; TCRdb stores just in-frame clones and leaves some out. For V, J and clone size, that table is used; D and trimming come from the DNA. The data show around 300,000 clones, 75% to 90% seen once. V lost 4 bases to trimming and J lost 4 bases, with 11 bases between them. This CDR3 spans 13 amino acids. The germline CDR1 and CDR2 sequences are SGHDT and YYEEEE. This receptor was identified in a woman in her 30s with active or convalescent COVID-19. The chain links TRBV5-6 to TRBJ2-5; TRBD2 might be the D (5 bases). Sequencing was carried out using peripheral blood. CDR3 residues: CASSPGERETQYF. The CDR3 DNA follows: TGTGCCAGCAGCCCCGGGGAAAGAGAGACCCAGTACTTC.